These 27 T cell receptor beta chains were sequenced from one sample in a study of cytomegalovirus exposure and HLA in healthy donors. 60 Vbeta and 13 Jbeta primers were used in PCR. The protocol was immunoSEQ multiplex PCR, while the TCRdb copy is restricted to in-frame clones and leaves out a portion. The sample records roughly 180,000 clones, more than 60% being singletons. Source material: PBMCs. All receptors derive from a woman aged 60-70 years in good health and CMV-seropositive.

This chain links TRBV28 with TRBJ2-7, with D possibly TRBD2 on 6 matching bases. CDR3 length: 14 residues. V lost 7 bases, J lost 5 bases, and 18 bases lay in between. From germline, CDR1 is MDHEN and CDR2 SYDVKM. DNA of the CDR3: TGTGCCAGCATCCCTATGGGGGGTACGCACGAGCAGTACTTC. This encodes CASIPMGGTHEQYF.

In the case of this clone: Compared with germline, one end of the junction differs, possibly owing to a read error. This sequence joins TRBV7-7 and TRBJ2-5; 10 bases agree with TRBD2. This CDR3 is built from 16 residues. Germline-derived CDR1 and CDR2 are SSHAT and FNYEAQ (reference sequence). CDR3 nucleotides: TGTGCTAGCAGCCCACATAGCGGGAGGCAACAAGAGACCCAGTACTTC. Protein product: CASSPHSGRQQETQYF. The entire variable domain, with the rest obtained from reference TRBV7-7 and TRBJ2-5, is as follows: GAGVSQSPRYKVTKRGQDVTLRCDPISSHATLYWYQQALGQGPEFLTYFNYEAQPDKSGLPSDRFSAERPEGSISTLTIQRTEQRDSAMYRCASSPHSGRQQETQYFGPGTRLLVL.

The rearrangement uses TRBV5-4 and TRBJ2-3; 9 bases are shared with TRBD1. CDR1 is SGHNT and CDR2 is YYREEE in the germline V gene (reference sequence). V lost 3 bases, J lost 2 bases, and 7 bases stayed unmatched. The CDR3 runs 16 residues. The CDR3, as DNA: TGTGCCAGCAGCTCGCGGACAGGGGCTTACACAGATACGCAGTATTTT. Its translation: CASSSRTGAYTDTQYF. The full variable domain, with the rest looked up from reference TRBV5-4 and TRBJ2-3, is ETGVTQSPTHLIKTRGQQVTLRCSSQSGHNTVSWYQQALGQGPQFIFQYYREEENGRGNFPPRFSGLQFPNYSSELNVNALELDDSALYLCASSSRTGAYTDTQYFGPGTRLTVL.

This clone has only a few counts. This CDR3 reads CASSDRASRADTQYF. Written as DNA, the CDR3 is TGTGCCAGCAGTGACAGGGCGTCTCGGGCAGATACGCAGTATTTT. This chain joins TRBV6-6 and TRBJ2-3, with 7 bases matching TRBD1. Per germline, CDR1 MNHNY and CDR2 SVGAGI (reference sequence). J lost 4 bases, V lost 5 bases, and 9 bases had no gene match. The CDR3 runs 15 residues.

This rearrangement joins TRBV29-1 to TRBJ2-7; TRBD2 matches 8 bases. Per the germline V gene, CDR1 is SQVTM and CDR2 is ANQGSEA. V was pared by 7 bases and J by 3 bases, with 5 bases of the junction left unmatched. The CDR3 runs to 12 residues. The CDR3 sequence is CSATTSGYEQYF. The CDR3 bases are TGCAGCGCTACAACTAGCGGCTACGAGCAGTACTTC.

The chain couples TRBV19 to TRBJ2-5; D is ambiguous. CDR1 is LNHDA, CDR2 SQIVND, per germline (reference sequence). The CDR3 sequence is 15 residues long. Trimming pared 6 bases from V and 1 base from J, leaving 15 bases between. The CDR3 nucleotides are TGTGCCAGTAGCGGTGGTACTGCGATCCAAGAGACCCAGTACTTC. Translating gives CASSGGTAIQETQYF.

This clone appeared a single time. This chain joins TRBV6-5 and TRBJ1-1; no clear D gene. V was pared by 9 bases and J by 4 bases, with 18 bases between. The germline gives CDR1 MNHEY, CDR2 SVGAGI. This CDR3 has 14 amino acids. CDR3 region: CASREIRIGTEAFF. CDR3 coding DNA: TGTGCCAGTAGGGAGATAAGAATTGGCACTGAAGCTTTCTTT.

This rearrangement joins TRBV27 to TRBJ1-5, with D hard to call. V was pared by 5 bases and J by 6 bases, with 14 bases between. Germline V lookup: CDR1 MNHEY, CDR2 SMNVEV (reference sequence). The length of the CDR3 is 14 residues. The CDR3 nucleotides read TGTGCCAGCAGTGATCGGAGTGGAGGTCAGCCCCAGCATTTT. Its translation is CASSDRSGGQPQHF.

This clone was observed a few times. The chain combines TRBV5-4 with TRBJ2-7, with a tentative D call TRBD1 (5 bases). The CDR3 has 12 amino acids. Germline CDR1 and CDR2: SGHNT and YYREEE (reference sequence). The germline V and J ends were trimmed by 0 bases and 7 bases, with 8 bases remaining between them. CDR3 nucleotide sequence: TGTGCCAGCAGCTTGGTCAGGGAAGAGCAGTACTTC. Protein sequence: CASSLVREEQYF.

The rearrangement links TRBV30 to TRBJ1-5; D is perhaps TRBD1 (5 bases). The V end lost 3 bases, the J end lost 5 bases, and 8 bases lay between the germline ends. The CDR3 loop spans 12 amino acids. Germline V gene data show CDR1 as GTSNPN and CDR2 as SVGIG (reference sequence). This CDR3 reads CAWRQGDQPQHF. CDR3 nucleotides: TGTGCCTGGAGGCAGGGCGATCAGCCCCAGCATTTT.

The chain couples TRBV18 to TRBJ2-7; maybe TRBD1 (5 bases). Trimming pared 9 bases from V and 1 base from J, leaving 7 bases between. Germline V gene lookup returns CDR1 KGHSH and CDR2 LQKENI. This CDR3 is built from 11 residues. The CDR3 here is CASGASYEQYF. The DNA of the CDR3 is TGTGCCAGTGGGGCATCCTACGAGCAGTACTTC. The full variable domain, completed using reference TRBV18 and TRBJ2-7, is NAGVMQNPRHLVRRRGQEARLRCSPMKGHSHVYWYRQLPEEGLKFMVYLQKENIIDESGMPKERFSAEFPKEGPSILRIQQVVRGDSAAYFCASGASYEQYFGPGTRLTVT.

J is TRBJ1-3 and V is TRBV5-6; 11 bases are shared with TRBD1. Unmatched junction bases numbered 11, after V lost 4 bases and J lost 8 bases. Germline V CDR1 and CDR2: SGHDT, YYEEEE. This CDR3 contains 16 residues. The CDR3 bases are TGTGCCAGCAGCCCACGAAGGACAGGGGGCGCGTACACCATATATTTT. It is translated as CASSPRRTGGAYTIYF. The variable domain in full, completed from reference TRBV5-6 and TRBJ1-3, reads DAGVTQSPTHLIKTRGQQVTLRCSPKSGHDTVSWYQQALGQGPQFIFQYYEEEERQRGNFPDRFSGHQFPNYSSELNVNALLLGDSALYLCASSPRRTGGAYTIYFGEGSWLTVV.

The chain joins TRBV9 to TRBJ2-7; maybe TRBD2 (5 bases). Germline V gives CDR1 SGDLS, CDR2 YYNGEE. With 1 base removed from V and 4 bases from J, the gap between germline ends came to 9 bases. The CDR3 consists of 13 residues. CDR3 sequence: CASSVRESYEQYF. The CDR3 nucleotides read TGTGCCAGCAGCGTAAGGGAGTCTTACGAGCAGTACTTC.

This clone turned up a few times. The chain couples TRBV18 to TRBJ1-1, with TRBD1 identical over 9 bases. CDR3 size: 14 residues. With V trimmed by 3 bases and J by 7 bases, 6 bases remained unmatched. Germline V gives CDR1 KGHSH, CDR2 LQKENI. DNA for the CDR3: TGTGCCAGCTCACCCAGGGACAGGGCCTTTGAAGCTTTCTTT. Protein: CASSPRDRAFEAFF.

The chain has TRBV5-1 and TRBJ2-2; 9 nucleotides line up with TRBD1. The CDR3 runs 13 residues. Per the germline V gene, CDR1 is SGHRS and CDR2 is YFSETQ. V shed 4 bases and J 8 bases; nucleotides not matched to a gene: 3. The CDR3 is CASSTQGAGELFF. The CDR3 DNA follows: TGCGCCAGCAGCACACAGGGGGCTGGGGAGCTGTTTTTT.

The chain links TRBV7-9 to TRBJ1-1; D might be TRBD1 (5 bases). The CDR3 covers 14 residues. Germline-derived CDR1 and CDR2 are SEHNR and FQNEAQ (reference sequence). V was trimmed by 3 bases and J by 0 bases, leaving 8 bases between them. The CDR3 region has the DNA TGTGCCAGCAGCTTTAGCAGGGTGAACACTGAAGCTTTCTTT. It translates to CASSFSRVNTEAFF. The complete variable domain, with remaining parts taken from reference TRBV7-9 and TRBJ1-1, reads DTGVSQNPRHKITKRGQNVTFRCDPISEHNRLYWYRQTLGQGPEFLTYFQNEAQLEKSRLLSDRFSAERPKGSFSTLEIQRTEQGDSAMYLCASSFSRVNTEAFFGQGTRLTVV.

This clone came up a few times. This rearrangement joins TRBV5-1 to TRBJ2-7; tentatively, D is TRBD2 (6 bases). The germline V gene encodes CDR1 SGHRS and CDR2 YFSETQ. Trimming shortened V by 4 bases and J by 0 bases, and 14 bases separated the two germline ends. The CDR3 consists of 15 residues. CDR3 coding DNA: TGCGCCAGCAGCGCGGGACCGGTTAGCTCCTACGAGCAGTACTTC. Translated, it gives CASSAGPVSSYEQYF. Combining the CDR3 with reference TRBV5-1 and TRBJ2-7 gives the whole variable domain KAGVTQTPRYLIKTRGQQVTLSCSPISGHRSVSWYQQTPGQGLQFLFEYFSETQRNKGNFPGRFSGRQFSNSRSEMNVSTLELGDSALYLCASSAGPVSSYEQYFGPGTRLTVT.

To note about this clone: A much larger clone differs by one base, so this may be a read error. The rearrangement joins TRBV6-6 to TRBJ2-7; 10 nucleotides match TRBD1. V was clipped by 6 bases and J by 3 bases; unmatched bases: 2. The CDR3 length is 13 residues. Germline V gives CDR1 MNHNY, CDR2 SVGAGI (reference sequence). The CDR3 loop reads CASSRDRGYEQYF. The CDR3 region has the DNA TGTGCCAGCAGCAGGGACAGGGGCTACGAGCAGTACTTC.

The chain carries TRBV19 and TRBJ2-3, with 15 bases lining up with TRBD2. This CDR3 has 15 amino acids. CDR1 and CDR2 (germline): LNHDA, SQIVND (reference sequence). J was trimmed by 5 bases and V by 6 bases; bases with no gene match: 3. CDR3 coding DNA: TGTGCCAGTAGGGGACTAGCGGGAGGAGAAGATACGCAGTATTTT. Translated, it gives CASRGLAGGEDTQYF.

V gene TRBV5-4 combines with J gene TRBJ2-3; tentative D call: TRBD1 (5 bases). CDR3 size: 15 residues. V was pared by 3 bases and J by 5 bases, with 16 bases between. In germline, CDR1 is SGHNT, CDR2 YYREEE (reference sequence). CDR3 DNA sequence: TGTGCCAGCAGCTCGACAGCCACAGTAGGAGATACGCAGTATTTT. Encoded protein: CASSSTATVGDTQYF.

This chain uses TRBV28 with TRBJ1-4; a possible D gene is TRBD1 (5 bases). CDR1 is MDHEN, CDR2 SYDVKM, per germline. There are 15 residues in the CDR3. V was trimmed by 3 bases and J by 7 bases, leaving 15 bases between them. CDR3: CASSFPGTGGEKLFF. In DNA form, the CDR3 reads TGTGCCAGCAGTTTCCCCGGGACTGGGGGTGAAAAACTGTTTTTT.

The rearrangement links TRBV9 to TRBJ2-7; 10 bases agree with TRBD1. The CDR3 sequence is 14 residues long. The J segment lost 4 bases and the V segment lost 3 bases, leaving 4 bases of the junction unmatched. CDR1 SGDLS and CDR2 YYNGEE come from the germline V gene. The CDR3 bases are TGTGCCAGCAGCGGACAGGGGGCCGGTTACGAGCAGTACTTC. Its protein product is CASSGQGAGYEQYF.

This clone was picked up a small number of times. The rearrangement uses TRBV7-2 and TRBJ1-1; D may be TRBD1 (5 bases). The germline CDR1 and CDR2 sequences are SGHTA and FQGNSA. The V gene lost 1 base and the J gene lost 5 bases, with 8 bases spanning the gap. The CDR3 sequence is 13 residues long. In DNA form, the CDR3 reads TGTGCCAGCAGCTTAGACAGGTCTACTGAAGCTTTCTTT. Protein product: CASSLDRSTEAFF.

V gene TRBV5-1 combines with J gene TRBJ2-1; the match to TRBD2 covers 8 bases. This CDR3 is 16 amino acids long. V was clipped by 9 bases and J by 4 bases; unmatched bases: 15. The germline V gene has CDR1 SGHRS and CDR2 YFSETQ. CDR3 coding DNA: TGCGCCACCGATACCGGGACTAGGGGAGTTTACAATGAGCAGTTCTTC. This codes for CATDTGTRGVYNEQFF. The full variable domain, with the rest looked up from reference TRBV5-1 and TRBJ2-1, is KAGVTQTPRYLIKTRGQQVTLSCSPISGHRSVSWYQQTPGQGLQFLFEYFSETQRNKGNFPGRFSGRQFSNSRSEMNVSTLELGDSALYLCATDTGTRGVYNEQFFGPGTRLTVL.

The CDR3 DNA is TGTGCCAGCAGCGCCATCGGAGGGAATCAGCCCCAGCATTTT. It is translated as CASSAIGGNQPQHF. The rearrangement links TRBV9 to TRBJ1-5; D remains unclear. Deletions cut 3 bases from V and 4 bases from J, with 11 bases between. This CDR3 contains 14 residues. Germline V CDR1 and CDR2: SGDLS, YYNGEE.

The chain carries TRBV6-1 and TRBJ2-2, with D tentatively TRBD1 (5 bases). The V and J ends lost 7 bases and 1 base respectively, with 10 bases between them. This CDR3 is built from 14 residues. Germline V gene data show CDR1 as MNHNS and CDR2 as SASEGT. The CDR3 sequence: CASTKDRNTGELFF. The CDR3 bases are TGTGCCAGCACTAAAGACAGGAACACCGGGGAGCTGTTTTTT.

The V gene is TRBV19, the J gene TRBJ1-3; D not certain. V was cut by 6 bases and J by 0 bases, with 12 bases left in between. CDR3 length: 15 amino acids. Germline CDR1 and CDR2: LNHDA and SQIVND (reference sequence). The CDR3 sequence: CASRPVSGSGNTIYF. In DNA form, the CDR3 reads TGTGCCAGTAGGCCCGTTTCGGGCTCTGGAAACACCATATATTTT.